Presented here are 16 T cell receptor beta chains from one specimen sequenced in a study of blood T cell repertoires in COVID-19. The assay was immunoSEQ multiplex PCR, and TCRdb's table has in-frame clones only and misses some. The data contain 200,000 to 300,000 clones, approximately 86% of them singletons. The sample consisted of peripheral blood. These receptors were taken from a man between 25 and 39 years old with active or convalescent COVID-19.

The rearrangement links TRBV18 to TRBJ1-6; D is unclear. CDR3 size: 16 residues. V lost 4 bases and J 3 bases, leaving 13 bases between the germline ends. CDR1 and CDR2 from the germline V gene are KGHSH and LQKENI. CDR3 in DNA: TGTGCCAGCTCACGTGATTCGGGAAGCTATAATTCACCCCTCCACTTT. The encoded protein is CASSRDSGSYNSPLHF.

The V and J genes are TRBV10-2 and TRBJ2-7; 11 bases align to TRBD1. This CDR3 comprises 14 residues. After removal of 6 bases from V and 2 bases from J, the junction contained 3 bases not matched to a gene. CDR1 and CDR2 from the germline V gene are WSHSY and SAAADI. CDR3 residues: CASSGTGGAYEQYF. The CDR3 bases are TGCGCCAGCAGCGGGACAGGGGGTGCCTACGAGCAGTACTTC.

The rearrangement uses TRBV6-4 and TRBJ2-5, with D possibly matching TRBD2 (5 bases). The CDR3 is 14 amino acids. CDR1 is MRHNA and CDR2 is SNTAGT in the germline V gene. V was pared by 2 bases and J by 4 bases, with 11 bases between. CDR3 nucleotides: TGTGCCAGCAGTGACCCCACTAGGCGAGAGACCCAGTACTTC. The encoded protein is CASSDPTRRETQYF.

This clone was detected once. The chain joins TRBV7-8 to TRBJ2-5; the D gene is possibly TRBD2 (6 bases). From germline, CDR1 is SGHVS and CDR2 FQNEAQ. CDR3 length equals 13 residues. Between the trimmed V and J ends, which lost 7 bases and 5 bases, there was a span of 14 bases. The CDR3, as DNA: TGTGCCAGCACCTCGGGAGAATACGAGACCCAGTACTTC. This encodes CASTSGEYETQYF.

The V call is TRBV11-1, the J call TRBJ1-1; the D gene is possibly TRBD1 (6 bases). V lost 5 bases to trimming and J lost 2 bases, with 9 bases between them. Looked up from germline, CDR1 is SGHAT and CDR2 is FQDESV (reference sequence). The CDR3 loop spans 13 amino acids. CDR3 sequence reads: CASSTGRNTEAFF. In DNA form, the CDR3 reads TGTGCCAGCAGCACAGGGAGAAACACTGAAGCTTTCTTT.

The chain employs TRBV7-6 and TRBJ2-7; perhaps TRBD2 as D (5 bases). The CDR3 extends over 15 amino acids. V lost 4 bases and J 2 bases, leaving 15 bases between the germline ends. Per the germline V gene, CDR1 is SGHVS and CDR2 is FNYEAQ. This CDR3 is CASSWTAGGTYEQYF. Here the CDR3 DNA reads TGTGCCAGCAGCTGGACTGCCGGTGGAACCTACGAGCAGTACTTC.

The chain joins TRBV4-2 to TRBJ1-2; the D gene is possibly TRBD1 (5 bases). The germline gives CDR1 LGHNA, CDR2 YNFKEQ. V dropped 0 bases and J dropped 8 bases, with 19 bases sitting between them. The CDR3 has 16 amino acids. This CDR3 reads CASSQDRRQFDRGYTF. The CDR3 DNA follows: TGTGCCAGCAGCCAAGATCGGAGACAGTTCGATCGGGGCTACACCTTC.

The chain is built from TRBV29-1 and TRBJ2-7; possibly TRBD1 for D (6 bases). Germline V gives CDR1 SQVTM, CDR2 ANQGSEA. CDR3 length: 11 amino acids. V lost 6 bases and J 4 bases, leaving 10 bases between the germline ends. The CDR3 DNA reads TGCAGCGTACGAACAGGGTACGAGCAGTACTTC. Protein sequence: CSVRTGYEQYF.

The chain couples TRBV2 to TRBJ2-1, with D possibly TRBD2 on 6 matching bases. The CDR3 sequence is 14 residues long. Germline V gene sequence: CDR1 SNHLY, CDR2 FYNNEI. Trimming shortened V by 6 bases and J by 0 bases, and 9 bases separated the two germline ends. CDR3: CASRAGSSYNEQFF. The CDR3 DNA reads TGTGCCAGCAGGGCGGGGAGCTCCTACAATGAGCAGTTCTTC.

This chain connects TRBV7-2 to TRBJ1-5, with 11 bases lining up with TRBD1. The ends lost 1 base at V and 3 bases at J; junction bases unmatched: 2. Germline V gives CDR1 SGHTA, CDR2 FQGNSA. The CDR3 is 16 residues long. The CDR3 here is CASSLGTGGSNQPQHF. The CDR3 DNA reads TGTGCCAGCAGCTTAGGGACAGGGGGCTCCAATCAGCCCCAGCATTTT.

This clone was picked up one time. This chain uses TRBV27 with TRBJ1-4; possibly TRBD1 for D (5 bases). The CDR3 has 16 amino acids. Germline V gene sequence: CDR1 MNHEY, CDR2 SMNVEV (reference sequence). Trimming removed 1 base at V and 1 base at J, with 10 bases between. CDR3 residues: CASSLWAGLTNEKLFF. For the CDR3, the DNA is TGTGCCAGCAGTTTATGGGCGGGGCTAACTAATGAAAAACTGTTTTTT. The variable domain in full, with the rest retrieved from reference TRBV27 and TRBJ1-4, is EAQVTQNPRYLITVTGKKLTVTCSQNMNHEYMSWYRQDPGLGLRQIYYSMNVEVTDKGDVPEGYKVSRKEKRNFPLILESPSPNQTSLYFCASSLWAGLTNEKLFFGSGTQLSVL.

The chain carries TRBV19 and TRBJ1-5; TRBD1 agrees at 8 bases. The ends lost 3 bases at V and 0 bases at J; junction bases unmatched: 10. CDR1 and CDR2 (germline): LNHDA, SQIVND (reference sequence). This CDR3 has 18 residues. The CDR3 sequence is CASSILRGLGGSNQPQHF. The CDR3 DNA is TGTGCCAGTAGTATCCTCAGGGGGCTTGGGGGTAGCAATCAGCCCCAGCATTTT.

A remark on this clone: One end of the junction fails to match germline, which may point to a read error. This chain links TRBV3-1 (or the pseudogene TRBV3-2) with TRBJ2-3; TRBD2 aligns across 16 bases. The CDR3 extends over 17 amino acids. Germline CDR1 reads LGHDT; CDR2 reads YNNKEL (reference sequence). The CDR3 spells CARSPWGTSGGANTQYF. The DNA of the CDR3 is TGTGCCCGCAGCCCCTGGGGGACTAGCGGGGGGGCAAATACGCAGTATTTT.

The gene calls are TRBV6-4 and TRBJ2-5, with 9 bases that match TRBD1. The V gene end was trimmed by 5 bases and the J gene end by 5 bases; junction bases not matched to a gene: 3. The CDR3 runs 13 residues. Germline CDR1 is MRHNA and CDR2 is SNTAGT. CDR3 DNA: TGTGCCAGCAGTAGGGACAGGGCGGAGACCCAGTACTTC. Amino acid sequence: CASSRDRAETQYF.

This chain uses TRBV6-5 with TRBJ1-1; 7 bases match TRBD1. V lost 4 bases, J lost 1 base, and 6 bases stayed unmatched. Looked up from germline, CDR1 is MNHEY and CDR2 is SVGAGI. The CDR3 is 15 amino acids. Here the CDR3 DNA reads TGTGCCAGCAGTTCCAGACAGGGAACGAACACTGAAGCTTTCTTT. Translation gives CASSSRQGTNTEAFF.

J is TRBJ1-2 and V is TRBV14; a weak D match, TRBD1 (5 bases). In germline, CDR1 is SGHDN, CDR2 FVKESK. Trimming left V 4 bases short and J 12 bases short, with 27 bases between. The CDR3 is made up of 16 amino acids. CDR3 bases: TGTGCCAGCAGCCGACAGACGGCCGGTGGGAAGGGAATTAACACCTTC. This gives the protein CASSRQTAGGKGINTF. Full variable domain (outside the CDR3, taken from reference TRBV14 and TRBJ1-2): EAGVTQFPSHSVIEKGQTVTLRCDPISGHDNLYWYRRVMGKEIKFLLHFVKESKQDESGMPNNRFLAERTGGTYSTLKVQPAELEDSGVYFCASSRQTAGGKGINTFGSGTRLTVV.